This T cell receptor (beta chain) was identified in a study of blood T cells in healthy people across ages. Looking at the study overall: Every two T cells gave about one barcoded beta molecule via template switching.

The study, taken as a whole, reports: Whereas aged donors had fewer naive CD4+ cells, long-lived donors had more of them and higher diversity.

The use of a sample-barcoded 5' primer and a J-beta primer mix characterized a second PCR of about 7 to 12 cycles. TCRdb ran MiXCR on the 5' RACE reads and lists one entry per CDR3 protein. The table records some 750,000 distinct CDR3 sequences, 22% of them present only once. Germline-derived CDR1 and CDR2 are PRHDT and FYEKMQ (reference sequence). Trimming pared 5 bases from V and 9 bases from J, leaving 14 bases between. The CDR3 spans 14 residues. This clonotype has only a few counts. The antigen is undetermined. The chain combines TRBV13 with TRBJ1-6; no definite D call. Material for sequencing was blood. The TCR was taken from an older man in good health. The CDR3 loop reads CASSPFPSVSPLHF. In DNA, the CDR3 is TGTGCCAGCAGCCCATTCCCATCGGTTTCACCCCTCCACTTT.